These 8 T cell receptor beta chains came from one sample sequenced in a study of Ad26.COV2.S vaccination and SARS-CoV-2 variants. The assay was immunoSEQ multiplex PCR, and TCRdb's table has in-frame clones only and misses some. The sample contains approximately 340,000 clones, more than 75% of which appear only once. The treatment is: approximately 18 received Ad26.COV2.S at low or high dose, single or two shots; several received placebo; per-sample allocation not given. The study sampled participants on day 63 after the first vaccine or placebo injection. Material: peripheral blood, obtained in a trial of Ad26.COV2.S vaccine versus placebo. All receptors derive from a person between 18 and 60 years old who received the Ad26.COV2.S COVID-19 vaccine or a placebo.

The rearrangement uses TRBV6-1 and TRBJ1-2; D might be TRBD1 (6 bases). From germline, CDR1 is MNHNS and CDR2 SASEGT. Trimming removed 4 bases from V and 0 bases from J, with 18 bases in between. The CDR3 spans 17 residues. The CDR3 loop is CASSGTGYNTPNYGYTF. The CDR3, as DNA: TGTGCCAGCAGTGGTACAGGGTATAACACCCCTAACTATGGCTACACCTTC.

The CDR3 sequence is CASSLNTGANVLTF. The CDR3, as DNA: TGTGCCAGCAGCCTAAATACCGGGGCCAACGTCCTGACTTTC. This chain links TRBV7-2 with TRBJ2-6; no clear D gene. Trimming stripped 5 bases from V and 4 bases from J, with 9 bases between. This CDR3 has 14 residues. Germline V gene lookup returns CDR1 SGHTA and CDR2 FQGNSA. Variable domain in full (rest from reference TRBV7-2 and TRBJ2-6): GAGVSQSPSNKVTEKGKDVELRCDPISGHTALYWYRQSLGQGLEFLIYFQGNSAPDKSGLPSDRFSAERTGGSVSTLTIQRTQQEDSAVYLCASSLNTGANVLTFGAGSRLTVL.

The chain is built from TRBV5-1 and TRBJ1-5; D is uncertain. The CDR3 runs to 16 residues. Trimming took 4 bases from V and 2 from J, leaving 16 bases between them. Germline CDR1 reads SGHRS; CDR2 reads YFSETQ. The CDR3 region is CASSPGSGRGNQPQHF. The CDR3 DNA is TGCGCCAGCAGCCCCGGATCCGGGAGGGGCAATCAGCCCCAGCATTTT.

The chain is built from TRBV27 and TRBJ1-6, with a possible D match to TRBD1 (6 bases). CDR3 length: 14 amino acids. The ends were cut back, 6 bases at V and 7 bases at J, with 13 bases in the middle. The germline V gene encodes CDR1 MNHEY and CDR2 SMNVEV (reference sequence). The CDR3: CASRPDRSNSPLHF. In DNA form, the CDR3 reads TGTGCCAGCAGGCCCGACAGGTCCAATTCACCCCTCCACTTT.

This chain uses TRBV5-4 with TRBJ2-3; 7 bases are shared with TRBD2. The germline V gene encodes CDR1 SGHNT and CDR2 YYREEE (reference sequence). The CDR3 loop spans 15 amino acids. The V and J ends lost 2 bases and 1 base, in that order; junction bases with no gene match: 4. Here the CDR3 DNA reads TGTGCCAGCAGCTTCCGCGGGAGAGGCACAGATACGCAGTATTTT. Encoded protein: CASSFRGRGTDTQYF. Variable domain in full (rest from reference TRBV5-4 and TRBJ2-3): ETGVTQSPTHLIKTRGQQVTLRCSSQSGHNTVSWYQQALGQGPQFIFQYYREEENGRGNFPPRFSGLQFPNYSSELNVNALELDDSALYLCASSFRGRGTDTQYFGPGTRLTVL.

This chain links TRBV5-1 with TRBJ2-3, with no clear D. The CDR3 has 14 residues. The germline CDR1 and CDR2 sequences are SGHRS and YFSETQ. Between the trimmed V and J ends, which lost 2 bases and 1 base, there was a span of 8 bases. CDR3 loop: CASSLRSGTDTQYF. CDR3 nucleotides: TGCGCCAGCAGCTTACGGTCAGGCACAGATACGCAGTATTTT.

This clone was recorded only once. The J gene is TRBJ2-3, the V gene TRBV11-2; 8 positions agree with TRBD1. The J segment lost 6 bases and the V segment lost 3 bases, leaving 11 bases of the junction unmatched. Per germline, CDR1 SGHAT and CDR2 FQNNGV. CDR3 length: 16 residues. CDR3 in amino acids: CASSFGSGQGTDTQYF. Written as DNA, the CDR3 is TGTGCCAGCAGCTTTGGGTCTGGACAGGGTACGGATACGCAGTATTTT. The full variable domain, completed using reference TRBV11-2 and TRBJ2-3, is EAGVAQSPRYKIIEKRQSVAFWCNPISGHATLYWYQQILGQGPKLLIQFQNNGVVDDSQLPKDRFSAERLKGVDSTLKIQPAKLEDSAVYLCASSFGSGQGTDTQYFGPGTRLTVL.

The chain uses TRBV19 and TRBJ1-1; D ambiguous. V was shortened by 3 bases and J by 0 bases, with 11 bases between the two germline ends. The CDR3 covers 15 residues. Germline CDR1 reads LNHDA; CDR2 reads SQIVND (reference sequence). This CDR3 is CASSMSARLNTEAFF. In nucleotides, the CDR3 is TGTGCCAGTAGTATGTCGGCGAGATTGAACACTGAAGCTTTCTTT.